A selection of T cell receptor beta chains follows, all from one sample in a study of T cells after yellow fever vaccination. Each CDR3 protein is one row after TCRdb ran MiXCR on the 5' RACE reads. The sample gives about 130,000 distinct CDR3 sequences, almost 9% of which show up once; around 40% is in the top ten. Material: CD8+ T cells sorted from PBMCs, obtained on the day of the yellow fever booster vaccination. Receptors were obtained from a man between 18 and 35 years old who received the YFV17D yellow fever vaccine. Both conserved end residues are part of each CDR3. A D gene is named only where the DNA matches it firmly. For some rows the clone size is stated as once, few or many, or as a class when expanded; others skip it.

V	size	D	J	CDR3	DNA
TRBV7-2	few	TRBD2	TRBJ2-2	CASSASGGAYMDGELFF	TGTGCCAGCAGCGCTAGCGGGGGGGCCTATATGGACGGGGAGCTGTTTTTT
TRBV28	few	-	TRBJ2-3	CASSPGSGFRTDTQYF	TGTGCCAGCAGCCCCGGGTCGGGCTTCCGCACAGATACGCAGTATTTT
TRBV10-2	-	-	TRBJ2-5	CASSRVPREETQYF	TGCGCCAGCAGTCGTGTACCCCGGGAAGAGACCCAGTACTTC
TRBV28	few	-	TRBJ1-1	CASSLWGGKNTEAFF	TGTGCCAGCAGTTTATGGGGGGGCAAAAACACTGAAGCTTTCTTT
TRBV6-5	-	-	TRBJ1-1	CASSPSANTEAFF	TGTGCCAGCAGCCCCAGCGCCAACACTGAAGCTTTCTTT
TRBV25-1	few	-	TRBJ1-1	CASKGGGEAFF	TGTGCCAGCAAGGGCGGGGGAGAAGCTTTCTTT
TRBV9	few	-	TRBJ1-1	CASSVGSTNTEAFF	TGTGCCAGCAGCGTGGGCAGCACGAACACTGAAGCTTTCTTT
TRBV20-1	many	-	TRBJ2-1	CSARSIDPEQFF	TGCAGTGCTAGATCCATCGACCCTGAGCAGTTCTTC
TRBV2	few	-	TRBJ2-3	CASSPTGFSDTQYF	TGTGCCAGCAGTCCCACAGGGTTTTCCGATACGCAGTATTTT
TRBV6-6	-	-	TRBJ1-1	CASSYDMGTVLDTEAFF	TGTGCCAGCAGTTATGATATGGGGACCGTTTTGGACACTGAAGCTTTCTTT
TRBV5-1	-	-	TRBJ2-7	CASSFQGIYEQYF	TGCGCCAGCAGCTTTCAGGGAATCTACGAGCAGTACTTC
TRBV10-3	few	TRBD1	TRBJ1-2	CAIGGQGYGYTF	TGTGCCATCGGGGGACAGGGATATGGCTACACCTTC
TRBV7-9	-	-	TRBJ2-7	CASSSTSSYEQYF	TGTGCCAGCAGCTCCACTAGCTCCTACGAGCAGTACTTC
TRBV12-3/TRBV12-4	-	-	TRBJ2-6	CASSSVQMISGAIVLTF	TGTGCCAGCAGTTCGGTCCAGATGATATCTGGGGCCATCGTCCTGACTTTC
TRBV9	-	-	TRBJ1-1	CASSVGKWNTEAFF	TGTGCCAGCAGCGTAGGCAAGTGGAACACTGAAGCTTTCTTT
TRBV27	few	TRBD1	TRBJ2-7	CASGRTGTYEQYF	TGTGCCAGCGGTAGGACAGGGACCTACGAGCAGTACTTC
TRBV5-1	few	-	TRBJ1-1	CASSSYMNTEAFF	TGCGCCAGCAGCTCATACATGAACACTGAAGCTTTCTTT
TRBV6-1	many	TRBD2	TRBJ2-1	CASSSTSGGPNEQFF	TGTGCCAGCAGCTCGACTAGCGGGGGTCCAAATGAGCAGTTCTTC
TRBV6-1	-	-	TRBJ1-4	CASSESRGLEHLFF	TGTGCCAGCAGTGAATCCCGGGGGTTGGAACATCTGTTTTTT
TRBV6-2/TRBV6-3	few	-	TRBJ1-4	CASIADSENEKLFF	TGTGCCAGCATCGCGGACAGCGAAAATGAAAAACTGTTTTTT
TRBV7-9	few	-	TRBJ2-3	CASSSKEGDTDTQYF	TGTGCCAGCAGCTCCAAGGAGGGGGACACAGATACGCAGTATTTT
TRBV5-1	few	TRBD1	TRBJ1-2	CASSSFPGGRNYGYTF	TGCGCCAGCAGCTCGTTTCCAGGGGGCAGGAACTATGGCTACACCTTC
TRBV4-1	few	TRBD2	TRBJ2-3	CASSFRLAGGLRRGDTQYF	TGCGCCAGCAGCTTTCGACTAGCGGGGGGGCTCAGGAGAGGGGATACGCAGTATTTT
TRBV4-2	many	TRBD1	TRBJ2-7	CASSQGQGGTEQYF	TGTGCCAGCAGCCAGGGACAGGGTGGTACCGAGCAGTACTTC
TRBV20-1	-	-	TRBJ1-2	CSAFRQADNYGYTF	TGCAGTGCCTTTCGACAGGCCGATAACTATGGCTACACCTTC
TRBV14	many	TRBD1	TRBJ1-1	CASSQYPGQGNTEAFF	TGTGCCAGCAGCCAATATCCGGGACAGGGAAACACTGAAGCTTTCTTT
TRBV9	-	-	TRBJ1-2	CASSALYGYTF	TGTGCCAGCAGCGCATTATATGGCTACACCTTC
TRBV27	-	-	TRBJ2-7	CASSLRGNHEQYF	TGTGCCAGCAGTTTAAGGGGGAACCACGAGCAGTACTTC
TRBV6-4	few	-	TRBJ2-3	CARVRLTSTDTQYF	TGTGCCAGAGTTCGACTAACCTCCACCGATACGCAGTATTTT
TRBV11-1	-	TRBD2	TRBJ2-3	CASSPPLTSGGPTSTDTQYF	TGTGCCAGCAGCCCCCCGTTGACTAGCGGGGGGCCAACCAGCACAGATACGCAGTATTTT
TRBV7-9	few	-	TRBJ2-3	CASGHSGGHTDTQYF	TGTGCCAGCGGACACTCCGGGGGCCACACAGATACGCAGTATTTT
TRBV4-3	-	-	TRBJ2-7	CASSQGGKGRDEQYF	TGCGCCAGCAGCCAAGGTGGGAAGGGAAGGGACGAGCAGTACTTC
TRBV20-1	-	-	TRBJ2-5	CSAHEVDVVETQYF	TGCAGTGCTCACGAAGTCGATGTTGTGGAGACCCAGTACTTC
TRBV12-3/TRBV12-4	-	-	TRBJ1-1	CASSPPEGILPEAFF	TGTGCCAGCAGTCCGCCGGAGGGGATATTGCCTGAAGCTTTCTTT
TRBV28	-	-	TRBJ1-5	CASSIQEGGNQPQHF	TGTGCCAGCAGCATCCAAGAGGGTGGTAATCAGCCCCAGCATTTT
TRBV7-6	-	-	TRBJ2-7	CASSLKGTDEQYF	TGTGCCAGCAGTTTAAAGGGGACCGACGAGCAGTACTTC
TRBV5-1	-	-	TRBJ1-2	CASSLDRARGLRGYTF	TGCGCCAGCAGCTTGGACAGGGCGAGGGGATTGCGTGGCTACACCTTC
TRBV29-1	few	-	TRBJ2-7	CSVELLGDTYEQYF	TGCAGCGTTGAACTTTTAGGGGACACCTACGAGCAGTACTTC
TRBV6-2/TRBV6-3	few	TRBD1	TRBJ2-7	CASSRGTGVYEQYF	TGTGCCAGCAGTCGTGGGACAGGGGTATACGAGCAGTACTTC
TRBV4-1	few	-	TRBJ2-1	CASSQERGPGNEQFF	TGCGCCAGCAGCCAAGAGCGGGGCCCGGGGAATGAGCAGTTCTTC
TRBV7-2	few	-	TRBJ1-2	CASSPNHGYTF	TGTGCCAGCAGTCCTAACCATGGCTACACCTTC
TRBV27	few	-	TRBJ2-5	CASSLIGRLETQYF	TGTGCCAGCAGTTTAATAGGGCGGCTAGAGACCCAGTACTTC
TRBV7-9	-	TRBD2	TRBJ2-3	CASRKESGGTDTQYF	TGTGCCAGCAGGAAAGAAAGCGGGGGCACAGATACGCAGTATTTT
TRBV5-6	-	TRBD1	TRBJ2-1	CASSPPGQHNEQF	TGTGCCAGCAGCCCGCCGGGACAGCACAATGAGCAGTTC
TRBV20-1	many	TRBD1	TRBJ2-1	CSARDPTGGLGEQFF	TGCAGTGCTAGAGATCCCACAGGGGGCCTGGGTGAGCAGTTCTTC
TRBV4-1	few	-	TRBJ1-4	CASSMNSEKLFF	TGCGCCAGCAGCATGAACAGCGAAAAACTGTTTTTT
TRBV12-3/TRBV12-4	many	TRBD2	TRBJ2-1	CASSAGLAGPWQFF	TGTGCCAGCAGCGCGGGACTAGCGGGGCCCTGGCAGTTCTTC
TRBV7-9	-	TRBD2	TRBJ2-1	CASSGSGGSYNEQFF	TGTGCCAGCAGCGGGAGCGGGGGATCCTACAATGAGCAGTTCTTC
TRBV13	-	TRBD2	TRBJ2-1	CASSPAGAYNEQFF	TGTGCCAGCAGCCCTGCGGGGGCCTACAATGAGCAGTTCTTC
TRBV11-2	-	-	TRBJ1-5	CASSLGAGSSQPQHF	TGTGCCAGCAGCTTAGGGGCAGGGTCGAGCCAGCCCCAGCATTTT
TRBV11-2	few	-	TRBJ2-7	CASSLGTLEQYF	TGTGCCAGCAGCTTGGGCACTCTCGAGCAGTACTTC
TRBV7-8	-	-	TRBJ2-5	CASSTPGSQETQYF	TGTGCCAGCAGCACCCCCGGGTCTCAAGAGACCCAGTACTTC